What follows describes a single T cell receptor (beta chain). This sample was included in a study of blood T cell repertoires in COVID-19. The V gene's germline CDR1 is LGHNA and CDR2 YNFKEQ. The V segment lost 1 base and the J segment 7 bases; nucleotides outside the gene matches: 6. There are 15 residues in the CDR3. TCRdb's table, derived via immunoSEQ multiplex PCR, lists solely in-frame clones and lacks some. The sample consists of 68,000 or so clones, less than 95% of them appearing once. This chain connects TRBV4-2 to TRBJ2-7; TRBD2 matches 11 bases. The sequencing sample was made of peripheral blood. The receptor's source is a man aged 50-59 years with COVID-19, enrolled during active disease. CDR3 loop: CASSQAGTSGDEQYF. CDR3 DNA: TGTGCCAGCAGCCAAGCCGGGACTAGCGGAGATGAGCAGTACTTC.